Listed below are T cell receptor beta chains from one sample, sequenced in a study of blood T cell repertoires in COVID-19. Sequencing used immunoSEQ multiplex PCR; TCRdb keeps in-frame clones, though not all of them. This sample has over 95,000 clones, with nearly 90% found just once. Sequencing was done on a sample of peripheral blood. The receptors here all came from an older woman who had recovered from COVID-19. Both conserved end residues are part of each CDR3. Fields, in order: clone size, V gene, J gene, D gene, CDR3 protein, CDR3 DNA. The D gene is left open where the match is weak. The size entry is marked missing in some rows and otherwise reads once, few, many or a size class.

>once|TRBV30|TRBJ1-2|NA
CAASGAAYYGYTF
TGTGCCGCCAGTGGGGCAGCCTACTATGGCTACACCTTC
>NA|TRBV5-1|TRBJ2-5|NA
CASSLGGAQETQYF
TGCGCCAGCAGCTTGGGAGGTGCGCAAGAGACCCAGTACTTC
>NA|TRBV27|TRBJ2-1|NA
CASRPYESVREQFF
TGTGCCAGCAGGCCTTATGAGTCAGTGAGGGAGCAGTTCTTC
>once|TRBV29-1|TRBJ1-4|NA
CSVEGWGATNEKLFF
TGCAGCGTTGAGGGGTGGGGGGCAACTAATGAAAAACTGTTTTTT
>few|TRBV28|TRBJ1-6|TRBD1
CASSPTGGFSNSPLHF
TGTGCCAGCAGCCCGACAGGGGGGTTTAGTAATTCACCCCTCCACTTT
>NA|TRBV4-3|TRBJ1-2|NA
CASSQDGSYGYTF
TGCGCCAGCAGCCAAGATGGCAGCTATGGCTACACCTTC
>NA|TRBV19|TRBJ1-4|NA
CASSSSRRAATNEKLFF
TGTGCCAGTAGTAGTTCCCGGCGGGCCGCAACTAATGAAAAACTGTTTTTT
>NA|TRBV3-1/TRBV3-2|TRBJ2-3|TRBD2
CASSRKLAGVTDTQYF
TGTGCCAGCAGCCGCAAACTAGCGGGGGTCACAGATACGCAGTATTTT
>NA|TRBV6-8|TRBJ2-2|TRBD2
CASSYRLGGSLNTGELFF
TGTGCCAGCAGTTACCGGTTGGGGGGGTCTTTGAACACCGGGGAGCTGTTTTTT
>NA|TRBV7-3|TRBJ2-2|TRBD1
CASSSNRGNTGELFF
TGTGCCAGCAGCTCAAACAGGGGAAACACCGGGGAGCTGTTTTTT
>NA|TRBV7-3|TRBJ2-3|NA
CASSLTGTSTDTQYF
TGTGCCAGCAGCCTTACGGGGACTAGCACAGATACGCAGTATTTT
>NA|TRBV7-2|TRBJ1-5|NA
CASSLAGTRSNQPQHF
TGTGCCAGCAGCTTAGCGGGGACACGTAGCAATCAGCCCCAGCATTTT
>NA|TRBV27|TRBJ1-2|TRBD1
CASSPDRGYGYTF
TGTGCCAGCAGTCCGGACAGGGGATATGGCTACACCTTC
>NA|TRBV6-6|TRBJ1-6|TRBD1
CASNTGTGAHSPLHF
TGTGCCAGCAATACCGGGACAGGGGCCCATTCACCCCTCCACTTT
>NA|TRBV29-1|TRBJ2-7|TRBD2
CSVVAAGAEQYF
TGCAGCGTTGTCGCCGCGGGAGCCGAGCAGTACTTC
>NA|TRBV5-6|TRBJ1-1|NA
CASSTPGPNTEAFF
TGTGCCAGCAGTACACCGGGTCCGAACACTGAAGCTTTCTTT
>once|TRBV7-2|TRBJ2-4|NA
CASSPQPPAGNIQYF
TGTGCCAGCAGCCCTCAACCACCTGCGGGAAACATTCAGTACTTC
>NA|TRBV28|TRBJ2-5|NA
CASSLAGAGETQYF
TGTGCCAGCAGTCTGGCAGGGGCCGGGGAGACCCAGTACTTC
>NA|TRBV9|TRBJ2-5|NA
CASSVGQLETQYF
TGTGCCAGCAGCGTGGGGCAGTTAGAGACCCAGTACTTC
>NA|TRBV7-8|TRBJ1-2|NA
CASSPQTVQRGYTF
TGTGCCAGCAGCCCACAGACAGTCCAGAGGGGCTACACCTTC
>NA|TRBV24-1|TRBJ1-2|NA
CATSDSWGGSPSGYTF
TGTGCCACCAGTGATTCCTGGGGGGGCAGCCCCTCTGGCTACACCTTC
>NA|TRBV18|TRBJ2-7|NA
CASSPEQGRNEQYF
TGTGCCAGCTCACCGGAACAGGGGAGGAACGAGCAGTACTTC
>NA|TRBV4-2|TRBJ1-6|NA
CASSQDGREGYTYNSPLHF
TGTGCCAGCAGCCAAGATGGCAGGGAGGGATACACCTATAATTCACCCCTCCACTTT